What follows are 7 T cell receptor beta chains derived from one specimen sequenced in a study of cytomegalovirus exposure and HLA in healthy donors. It was with 60 Vbeta and 13 Jbeta primers that the PCR ran. Generated by immunoSEQ multiplex PCR, the TCRdb table keeps only in-frame clones and is missing some. In the table there are 150,000 to 200,000 clones, over 75% of which are singletons. The sequenced material came from PBMCs. The receptor set was obtained from a man aged 60 to 75 in good health and CMV-seronegative.

The gene calls are TRBV19 and TRBJ1-5, with 8 bases aligning to TRBD1. In germline, CDR1 is LNHDA, CDR2 SQIVND (reference sequence). Losses at the gene ends were 2 bases for V and 0 bases for J; bases not matched to a gene: 6. The CDR3 sequence is 17 residues long. CDR3 nucleotide sequence: TGTGCCAGTAGTATAACGGGGACAGGCAATAGCAATCAGCCCCAGCATTTT. Its protein product is CASSITGTGNSNQPQHF.

Only one count was recorded for this clone. V and J are TRBV11-3 and TRBJ2-1, with TRBD2 matching over 13 bases. After removal of 1 base from V and 6 bases from J, the junction contained 9 bases not matched to a gene. Germline CDR1 and CDR2: SGHNT and YENEEA. This CDR3 contains 18 residues. CDR3 sequence: CASSLGTSGSSLVNEQFF. For the CDR3, the DNA is TGTGCCAGCAGCTTAGGGACTAGCGGGAGTTCGTTAGTCAATGAGCAGTTCTTC.

The V gene is TRBV5-1, the J gene TRBJ1-2; tentative D call: TRBD1 (6 bases). Trimming left V 4 bases short and J 4 bases short, with 17 bases between. This CDR3 is built from 15 residues. CDR1 SGHRS and CDR2 YFSETQ come from the germline V gene. CDR3 loop: CASSLRQEPAYGYTF. The DNA of the CDR3 is TGCGCCAGCAGCCTAAGACAGGAACCGGCCTATGGCTACACCTTC.

The sample holds one count of this clone. The chain joins TRBV5-1 to TRBJ2-7, with TRBD1 matching 8 bases. The V and J ends lost 5 bases and 2 bases, in that order; junction bases with no gene match: 21. The CDR3 has 19 residues. Germline V lookup: CDR1 SGHRS, CDR2 YFSETQ. The CDR3 DNA reads as TGCGCCAGCAGTCGCCGAGGCCAATCCGGGACAGGTTACGCCTACGAGCAGTACTTC. Residues: CASSRRGQSGTGYAYEQYF.

The rearrangement joins TRBV9 to TRBJ2-7; D call uncertain. Trimming took off 3 bases at V and 2 bases at J, with 9 bases between the two ends. This CDR3 region has 13 residues. The germline CDR1 and CDR2 sequences are SGDLS and YYNGEE. CDR3: CASSGGGTYEQYF. Written as DNA, the CDR3 is TGTGCCAGCAGCGGTGGCGGTACCTACGAGCAGTACTTC.

As concerns this clone: An end of the junction differs from the germline gene, which may be a read error. This chain joins TRBV18 and TRBJ1-5; 8 bases agree with TRBD1. The length of the CDR3 is 14 residues. CDR1 KGHSH and CDR2 LQKENI come from the germline V gene. CDR3 bases: TGTGCCAGCTCACCGGGGACAGGCAATCAGCCCCAGAATTTT. It translates to CASSPGTGNQPQNF.

V usage is TRBV5-8 and J usage is TRBJ1-4; 8 bases align to TRBD1. The CDR3 has 14 amino acids. Germline CDR1 SGHTS, CDR2 YDEGEE. The V gene end was trimmed by 4 bases and the J gene end by 8 bases; junction bases not matched to a gene: 7. The CDR3 DNA reads TGTGCCAGCAGCCCGAGGGCAGGGGGCGAAAAACTGTTTTTT. Its protein is CASSPRAGGEKLFF.